This TCR beta chain comes out of a study of OX40 agonist ivuxolimab in advanced cancers. Remarks on this clone: The antigen remains unidentified.

CDR3 length equals 15 residues. The germline V gene encodes CDR1 SGHNT and CDR2 YYREEE (reference sequence). V lost 3 bases and J lost 1; bases outside the gene matches: 5. Produced via immunoSEQ multiplex PCR; TCRdb's table is partial and in-frame only. The sample contains some 64,000 clones, about 85% of which appear only once. Overall study findings and caveats: At 0.1 to 3.0 mg/kg, clonal expansion of CD4+ and CD8+ blood T cells had occurred by week 6. Compared with CD4+, CD8+ T cells on average had more expanded clones.

This chain connects TRBV5-4 to TRBJ2-5; TRBD1 agrees at 8 bases. The TCR sequence derives from an adult with an advanced solid tumor such as melanoma, head and neck, liver or kidney cancer. Sequencing was performed on CD4+ or CD8+ T cells sorted from blood, taken in a trial of the OX40 agonist ivuxolimab. CDR3 region: CASSWTGQGQETQYF. The DNA for the CDR3 is TGTGCCAGCAGCTGGACAGGGCAGGGCCAAGAGACCCAGTACTTC.